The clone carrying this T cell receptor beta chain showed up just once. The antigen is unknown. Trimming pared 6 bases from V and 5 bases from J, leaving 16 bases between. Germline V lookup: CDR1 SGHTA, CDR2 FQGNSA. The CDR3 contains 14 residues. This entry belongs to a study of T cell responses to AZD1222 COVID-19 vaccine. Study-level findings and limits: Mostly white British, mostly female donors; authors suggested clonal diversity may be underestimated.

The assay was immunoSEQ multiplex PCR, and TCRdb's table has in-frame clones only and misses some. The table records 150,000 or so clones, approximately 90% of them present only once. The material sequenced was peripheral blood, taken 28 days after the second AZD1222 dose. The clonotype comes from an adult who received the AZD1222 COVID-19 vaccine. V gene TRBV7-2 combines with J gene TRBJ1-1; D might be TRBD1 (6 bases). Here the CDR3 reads CASRATGRRTEAFF. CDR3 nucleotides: TGTGCCAGCAGGGCCACAGGGCGGAGAACTGAAGCTTTCTTT.